One T cell receptor (beta chain) is described in this entry. This record comes from a study of blood T cell repertoires in COVID-19. Study overall: In each case, the material was cDNA or gDNA derived from T cells, B-cell-depleted T cells, or PBMCs.

As originally analysed: The assay estimated nucleated cells by amplifying reference gene primers. Sequencing was performed with immunoSEQ multiplex PCR; in TCRdb, only in-frame clones are kept and a portion is missing. V and J calls and clone size are as listed in that table; D and trimming were resolved from the DNA. Of about 230,000 clones listed, around 80% were seen once; the top ten hold approximately 5.3%. Germline assignment: CDR1 SGHRS and CDR2 YFSETQ. This CDR3 region has 15 residues. Germline trimming cut 7 bases from V and 3 bases from J; bases unmatched to any gene: 8. The chain couples TRBV5-1 to TRBJ2-2; 8 bases fit TRBD1. The clonotype was recovered from an elderly man with acute or convalescent COVID-19. Sequenced: peripheral blood. The CDR3 coding sequence is TGCGCCAGCCACCTCGGACAGGGAGACACCGGGGAGCTGTTTTTT. It encodes CASHLGQGDTGELFF.